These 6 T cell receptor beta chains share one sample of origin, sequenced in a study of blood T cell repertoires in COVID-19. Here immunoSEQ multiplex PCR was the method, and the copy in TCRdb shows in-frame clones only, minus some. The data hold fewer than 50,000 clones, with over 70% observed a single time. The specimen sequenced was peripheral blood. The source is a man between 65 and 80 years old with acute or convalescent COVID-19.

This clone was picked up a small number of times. Here the CDR3 DNA reads TGTGCCCTCTCCCTACAGGGTATCAGTGGCTACACCTTC. It codes for CALSLQGISGYTF. The J gene is TRBJ1-2, the V gene TRBV2; tentatively, D is TRBD1 (6 bases). Germline V gives CDR1 SNHLY, CDR2 FYNNEI. Trimming removed 11 bases from V and 7 bases from J, with 20 bases in between. This CDR3 has 13 amino acids.

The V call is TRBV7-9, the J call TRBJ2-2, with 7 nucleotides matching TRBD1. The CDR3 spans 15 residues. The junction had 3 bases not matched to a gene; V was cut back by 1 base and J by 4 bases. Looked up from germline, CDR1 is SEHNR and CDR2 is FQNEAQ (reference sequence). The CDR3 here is CASSLEGAGTGELFF. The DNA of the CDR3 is TGTGCCAGCAGCTTAGAGGGGGCAGGCACCGGGGAGCTGTTTTTT.

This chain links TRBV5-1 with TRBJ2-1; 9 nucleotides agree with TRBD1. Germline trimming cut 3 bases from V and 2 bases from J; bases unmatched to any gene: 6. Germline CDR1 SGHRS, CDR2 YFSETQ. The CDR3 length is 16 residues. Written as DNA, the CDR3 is TGCGCCAGCAGCTCGGGACAGGGAACGACCTACAATGAGCAGTTCTTC. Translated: CASSSGQGTTYNEQFF.

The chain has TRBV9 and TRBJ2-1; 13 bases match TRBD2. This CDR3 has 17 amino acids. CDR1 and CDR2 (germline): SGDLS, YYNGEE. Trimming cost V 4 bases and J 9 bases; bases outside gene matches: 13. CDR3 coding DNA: TGTGCCAGCAGCTCAACTAGCGGGGGGGCCGTTTTGGGTGAGCAGTTCTTC. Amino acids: CASSSTSGGAVLGEQFF.

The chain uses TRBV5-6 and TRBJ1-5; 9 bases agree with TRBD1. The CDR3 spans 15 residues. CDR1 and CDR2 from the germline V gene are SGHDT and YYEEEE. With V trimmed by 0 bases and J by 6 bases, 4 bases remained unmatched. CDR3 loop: CASSLGDRESQPQHF. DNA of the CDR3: TGTGCCAGCAGCTTGGGGGACAGGGAAAGTCAGCCCCAGCATTTT.

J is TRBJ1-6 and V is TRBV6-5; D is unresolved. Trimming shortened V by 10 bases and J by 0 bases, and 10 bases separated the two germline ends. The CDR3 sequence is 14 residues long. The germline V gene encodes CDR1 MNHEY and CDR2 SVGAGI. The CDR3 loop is CATRRDSYNSPLHF. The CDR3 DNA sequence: TGTGCCACTCGGAGGGACTCCTATAATTCACCCCTCCACTTT.